Here is one T cell receptor (beta chain) with its context. The antigen it binds to is not known. No clone much larger than this one lies a single base away; base qualities are absent. The record originates from a study of blood T cell repertoires in COVID-19 (dated by TCRdb to 2020 to 2021). Some background on the complete study: The collaborator samples originated in the United States, Italy and Spain and spanned the acute and convalescent phases of COVID-19. HLA class I and class II types, where available, came from metadata supplied by the sample provider rather than from assay-based typing. The material from the prospective study consisted of cDNA or gDNA derived from T cells, B-cell-depleted T cells, or PBMCs. Deeply sampled blood TCRbeta repertoires from subjects exposed to, actively infected with, or recovered from COVID-19 were included in the dataset. Samples were obtained from the ongoing ImmuneRACE study (first 160 participants) and from about 1,300 subjects provided by 6 global collaborators. The sample metadata nearly always contained a de-identified subject ID, COVID-19 status, age in years and sex. The repertoires were released in a freely available public database meant as a resource for research on the immune response to SARS-CoV-2.

Whole blood was collected in K2EDTA tubes by collaborating institutions according to the institutions' own protocols. Collaborator samples were shipped for TCRbeta analysis as frozen whole blood, isolated PBMCs, or DNA extracted from either sample type. Broad study findings and their caveats: How much clinical and demographic metadata was included differed by source and by participant, and the metadata was provided uncurated.

TCRbeta CDR3 regions were amplified from genomic DNA using the immunoSEQ Assay, a bias-controlled multiplex PCR. The authors' pipeline ran thus. Nucleated cell counts per sample were estimated from amplification of reference gene primers within the assay. To quantify the absolute abundance of each unique TCRbeta CDR3 rearrangement, sequence reads were collapsed and filtered. For each sample, productive Simpson clonality was calculated by taking the square root of Simpson's diversity index across productive rearrangements. TCRdb mirrors the immuneACCESS table, restricted to in-frame sequences. Some clones are absent from its copies; in checked studies, under half trace to an unresolved V gene, and the reason for the others is unknown. The V and J calls and the clone size are those of that table, but D and trimming were determined from the DNA. The sample records some 350,000 clones, around 89% of which are singletons. The ten largest clones represent around 6.3% of the sample.

V lost 4 bases and J lost 6 bases, and the count of bases not matched to a germline gene is 7. The germline V gene (reference sequence) yields SEHNR for CDR1 and FQNEAQ for CDR2. The CDR3 measures 14 amino acids from cysteine to phenylalanine. The read is trimmed to its CDR3 DNA, 42 bases read in frame from base 1. This receptor was obtained from a man between 18 and 35 years old with active or convalescent COVID-19. The sample was peripheral blood. Recombination linked TRBV7-9 to TRBJ1-2; 8 nucleotides in the junction match TRBD1. The nucleotides are TGTGCCAGCAGCTCGGCACCGGGACAGGATGGCTACACCTTC. This gives the protein CASSSAPGQDGYTF.